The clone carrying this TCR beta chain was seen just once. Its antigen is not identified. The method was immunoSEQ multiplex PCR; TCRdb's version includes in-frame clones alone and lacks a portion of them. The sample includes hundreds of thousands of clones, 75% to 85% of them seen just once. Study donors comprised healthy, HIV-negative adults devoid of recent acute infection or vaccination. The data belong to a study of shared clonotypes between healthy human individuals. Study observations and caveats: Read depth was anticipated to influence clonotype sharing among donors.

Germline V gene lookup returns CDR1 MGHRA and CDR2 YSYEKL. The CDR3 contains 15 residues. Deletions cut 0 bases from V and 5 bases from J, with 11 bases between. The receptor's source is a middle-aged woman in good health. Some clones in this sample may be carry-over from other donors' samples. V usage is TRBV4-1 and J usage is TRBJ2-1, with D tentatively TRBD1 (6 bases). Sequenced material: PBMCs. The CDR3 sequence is CASSQEDSYHNEQFF. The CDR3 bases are TGCGCCAGCAGCCAAGAGGACAGCTATCACAATGAGCAGTTCTTC.